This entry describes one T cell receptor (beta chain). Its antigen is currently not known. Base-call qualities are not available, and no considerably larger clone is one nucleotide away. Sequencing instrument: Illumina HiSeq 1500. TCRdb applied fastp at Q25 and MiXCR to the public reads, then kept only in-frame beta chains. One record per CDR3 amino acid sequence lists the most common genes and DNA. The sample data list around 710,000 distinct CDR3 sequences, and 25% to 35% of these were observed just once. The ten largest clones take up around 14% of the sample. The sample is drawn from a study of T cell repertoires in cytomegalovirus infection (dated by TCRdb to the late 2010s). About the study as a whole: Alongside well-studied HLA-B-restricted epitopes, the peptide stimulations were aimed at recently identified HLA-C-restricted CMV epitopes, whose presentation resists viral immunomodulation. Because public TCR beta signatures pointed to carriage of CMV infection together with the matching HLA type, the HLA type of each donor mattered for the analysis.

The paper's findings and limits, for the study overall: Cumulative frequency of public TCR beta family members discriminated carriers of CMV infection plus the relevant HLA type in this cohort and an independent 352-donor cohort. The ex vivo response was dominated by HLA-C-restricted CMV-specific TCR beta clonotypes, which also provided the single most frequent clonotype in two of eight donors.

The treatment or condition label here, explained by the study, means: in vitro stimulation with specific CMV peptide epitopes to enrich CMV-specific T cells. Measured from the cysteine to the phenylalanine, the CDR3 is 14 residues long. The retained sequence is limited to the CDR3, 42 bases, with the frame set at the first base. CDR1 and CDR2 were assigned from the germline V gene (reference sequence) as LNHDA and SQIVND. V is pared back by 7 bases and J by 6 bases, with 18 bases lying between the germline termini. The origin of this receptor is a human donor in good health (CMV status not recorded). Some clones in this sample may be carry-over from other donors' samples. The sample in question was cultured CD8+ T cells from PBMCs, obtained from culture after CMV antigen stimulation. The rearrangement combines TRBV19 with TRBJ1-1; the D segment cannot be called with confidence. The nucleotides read TGTGCCAGTACCCGTAGAGGGATCGATCCTGAAGCTTTCTTT. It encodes CASTRRGIDPEAFF.